The 16 T cell receptor beta chains below all came from one sample that was sequenced in a study of CD8+ T cells in alopecia areata. Investigators isolated RNA and reverse transcribed it into cDNA to act as the sequencing template. Using immunoSEQ multiplex PCR, the repertoire was profiled, and TCRdb retains in-frame clones only, with some absent. The table shows 150,000 or so clones, with roughly 50% occurring only once. The sequencing input was CD4+ T cells sorted from blood. These receptors were obtained from a human donor with alopecia areata.

This chain uses TRBV7-9 with TRBJ2-7; D is ambiguous. Trimming removed 5 bases from V and 2 bases from J, with 7 bases in between. The CDR3 runs 12 residues. Germline loops: CDR1 SEHNR, CDR2 FQNEAQ (reference sequence). For the CDR3, the DNA is TGTGCCAGCAGCGAGGTTCCCTACGAGCAGTACTTC. Amino acids: CASSEVPYEQYF.

This clone was seen only a few times. The gene calls are TRBV2 and TRBJ2-7; 9 positions match TRBD2. Germline CDR1 reads SNHLY; CDR2 reads FYNNEI. Losses at the gene ends were 6 bases for V and 7 bases for J; bases not matched to a gene: 10. The CDR3 has 14 amino acids. The CDR3 sequence is CASRTSGPPGEQYF. Written as DNA, the CDR3 is TGTGCCAGCAGGACTAGCGGCCCCCCGGGGGAGCAGTACTTC.

The sample holds a few counts of this clone. The CDR3, as DNA: TGTGCCAGCAGTTGGTTGCTAGGGACAGGGGATGACAATGAGCAGTTCTTC. This encodes CASSWLLGTGDDNEQFF. This sequence joins TRBV27 and TRBJ2-1, with 10 bases fitting TRBD1. Germline CDR1 is MNHEY and CDR2 is SMNVEV (reference sequence). Trimming removed 4 bases from V and 5 bases from J; junction bases left unmatched: 11. The length of the CDR3 is 17 residues.

The gene calls are TRBV6-5 and TRBJ2-1; no clear D. CDR1 is MNHEY and CDR2 is SVGAGI in the germline V gene. The ends were cut back, 2 bases at V and 3 bases at J, with 14 bases in the middle. The CDR3 covers 16 residues. The CDR3 is CASSYPGVWGYNEQFF. Written as DNA, the CDR3 is TGTGCCAGCAGTTACCCCGGTGTTTGGGGCTACAATGAGCAGTTCTTC.

This clone occurred a few times. J is TRBJ2-5 and V is TRBV29-1; 9 nucleotides match TRBD2. Losses at the gene ends were 4 bases for V and 10 bases for J; bases not matched to a gene: 13. Germline CDR1 reads SQVTM; CDR2 reads ANQGSEA. This CDR3 contains 14 residues. The CDR3, as DNA: TGCAGCGTTGTAGTAGCGGGGGTGCCCAGGGACCAGTACTTC. Translating it yields CSVVVAGVPRDQYF.

This chain connects TRBV5-1 to TRBJ2-3; unclear D gene. Trimming stripped 4 bases from V and 6 bases from J, with 15 bases between. This CDR3 comprises 14 residues. Germline loops: CDR1 SGHRS, CDR2 YFSETQ. CDR3 protein: CASSVQTSSDTQYF. The DNA of the CDR3 is TGCGCCAGCAGCGTGCAGACATCGTCGGATACGCAGTATTTT.

Only a few counts were recorded for this clone. V and J are TRBV28 and TRBJ2-7; 9 nucleotides match TRBD1. CDR1 and CDR2 (germline): MDHEN, SYDVKM. The CDR3 extends over 14 amino acids. After removal of 4 bases from V and 2 bases from J, the junction contained 3 bases not matched to a gene. The DNA for the CDR3 is TGTGCCAGCAGTTCCCGGGACAGGGCCTACGAGCAGTACTTC. It encodes CASSSRDRAYEQYF.

The chain links TRBV6-5 to TRBJ1-4, with D possibly being TRBD1 (5 bases). Germline loops: CDR1 MNHEY, CDR2 SVGAGI. V gave up 6 bases and J gave up 6 bases, with 14 bases separating them. The CDR3 loop spans 14 amino acids. The CDR3 region has the DNA TGTGCCAGCAGAACAAAGGGAGGGGATGAAAAACTGTTTTTT. It translates to CASRTKGGDEKLFF.

The gene calls are TRBV5-6 and TRBJ2-2, with D perhaps given as TRBD1 or TRBD2 (6 bases each). Trimming removed 5 bases at V and 3 bases at J, with 17 bases between. CDR3 length equals 16 residues. Germline loops: CDR1 SGHDT, CDR2 YYEEEE. The CDR3 DNA is TGTGCCAGCAGGGGGGGCGGACGACGGGACACCGGGGAGCTGTTTTTT. Translation gives CASRGGGRRDTGELFF. Combining the CDR3 with reference TRBV5-6 and TRBJ2-2 gives the whole variable domain DAGVTQSPTHLIKTRGQQVTLRCSPKSGHDTVSWYQQALGQGPQFIFQYYEEEERQRGNFPDRFSGHQFPNYSSELNVNALLLGDSALYLCASRGGGRRDTGELFFGEGSRLTVL.

This clone turned up a few times. This chain links TRBV18 with TRBJ2-7, with D hard to call. Germline CDR1 and CDR2: KGHSH and LQKENI. With 5 bases removed from V and 1 base from J, the gap between germline ends came to 3 bases. CDR3 length: 11 amino acids. CDR3: CASSSSYEQYF. The CDR3 DNA reads TGTGCCAGCTCATCATCCTACGAGCAGTACTTC.

V gene TRBV5-1 combines with J gene TRBJ2-4; 9 bases map to TRBD1. The V gene end was trimmed by 0 bases and the J gene end by 10 bases; junction bases not matched to a gene: 5. The CDR3 is 14 amino acids. Germline-derived CDR1 and CDR2 are SGHRS and YFSETQ. The CDR3 reads CASSLEPTGGIQYF. DNA of the CDR3: TGCGCCAGCAGCTTGGAGCCGACAGGGGGAATTCAGTACTTC. Full variable domain (outside the CDR3, taken from reference TRBV5-1 and TRBJ2-4): KAGVTQTPRYLIKTRGQQVTLSCSPISGHRSVSWYQQTPGQGLQFLFEYFSETQRNKGNFPGRFSGRQFSNSRSEMNVSTLELGDSALYLCASSLEPTGGIQYFGAGTRLSVL.

This clone showed up just a few times. This chain joins TRBV29-1 and TRBJ1-2; possible D gene TRBD1, 5 bases. Germline V CDR1 and CDR2: SQVTM, ANQGSEA. The CDR3 runs to 11 residues. The V and J ends lost 5 bases and 7 bases respectively, with 11 bases between them. DNA for the CDR3: TGCAGCGTTTCGACAGACCCTGGCTACACCTTC. Amino acid sequence: CSVSTDPGYTF.

The chain combines TRBV9 with TRBJ1-2; D ambiguous. V was trimmed by 4 bases and J by 4 bases, leaving 20 bases between them. This CDR3 is 16 amino acids long. Germline loops: CDR1 SGDLS, CDR2 YYNGEE. Here the CDR3 DNA reads TGTGCCAGCAGCCCCGGACCCACCGACCGTTCCTATGGCTACACCTTC. It yields the protein CASSPGPTDRSYGYTF.

The chain carries TRBV5-1 and TRBJ2-4; D not certain. V lost 0 bases and J lost 2, with 3 bases in between. This CDR3 contains 13 residues. Germline loops: CDR1 SGHRS, CDR2 YFSETQ. The CDR3 is CASSLASKNIQYF. The CDR3 DNA sequence: TGCGCCAGCAGCTTGGCCTCCAAAAACATTCAGTACTTC. The whole variable domain, remainder taken from reference TRBV5-1 and TRBJ2-4, is KAGVTQTPRYLIKTRGQQVTLSCSPISGHRSVSWYQQTPGQGLQFLFEYFSETQRNKGNFPGRFSGRQFSNSRSEMNVSTLELGDSALYLCASSLASKNIQYFGAGTRLSVL.

The rearrangement links TRBV18 to TRBJ2-7; D is unresolved. The CDR3 sequence is 13 residues long. Trimming left V 1 base short and J 3 bases short, with 7 bases between. Germline CDR1 and CDR2: KGHSH and LQKENI. For the CDR3, the DNA is TGTGCCAGCTCACCACGAGCGATCTACGAGCAGTACTTC. Amino acid sequence: CASSPRAIYEQYF.

The chain couples TRBV5-1 to TRBJ2-1; 13 nucleotides align to TRBD2. CDR1 and CDR2 (germline): SGHRS, YFSETQ. With 6 bases clipped from V and 8 bases from J, the junction kept 5 bases outside the gene matches. The CDR3 has 14 amino acids. The CDR3 DNA reads TGCGCCAGCACCGGACTAGCGGGAGTATATGAGCAGTTCTTC. Its protein is CASTGLAGVYEQFF. The full variable domain, with the rest looked up from reference TRBV5-1 and TRBJ2-1, is KAGVTQTPRYLIKTRGQQVTLSCSPISGHRSVSWYQQTPGQGLQFLFEYFSETQRNKGNFPGRFSGRQFSNSRSEMNVSTLELGDSALYLCASTGLAGVYEQFFGPGTRLTVL.